This T cell receptor beta chain is from a study of blood T cells in healthy people across ages. Alongside a J-beta primer mix, a sample-barcoded 5' primer served in a second PCR lasting about 7 to 12 cycles. TCRdb called the 5' RACE reads again in MiXCR, with one record for every CDR3 protein. This repertoire shows 1.8 million or so distinct CDR3 sequences, roughly 43% found once; its top ten account for roughly 23%. Every donor contributed roughly 11 milliliters of peripheral blood by blood draw. Germline V gives CDR1 LNHNV, CDR2 YYDKDF (reference sequence). V was clipped by 0 bases and J by 0 bases, with 11 bases between them. The CDR3 is made up of 16 amino acids.

The sequence was collected from a human donor in good health. The gene calls are TRBV15 and TRBJ1-2; D is undetermined. The sequencing sample was made of blood. CDR3 loop: CATSRDGVPTNYGYTF. In DNA form, the CDR3 reads TGTGCCACCAGCAGAGATGGCGTACCCACTAACTATGGCTACACCTTC.